This T cell receptor (beta chain) was sequenced for a study of T cells in Graves' hyperthyroidism and ophthalmopathy. Amplification of TCR beta CDR3 regions used RNA as the template. Initially, a first-round RT-PCR of the TCR CDR3 employed the HTBI primer set. TCRdb recomputed calls from the multiplex PCR reads with MiXCR, one row per CDR3 protein. In the table there are about 510,000 distinct CDR3 sequences, around 15% of which are singletons. Study observations and caveats: The model anticipated ophthalmopathy a median around six months pre-onset.

The CDR3 has 15 amino acids. Trimming stripped 2 bases from V and 1 base from J, with 8 bases between. CDR1 and CDR2 from the germline V gene are SEHNR and FQNEAQ (reference sequence). This clonotype appeared a few times. The antigen is undetermined. Sample: blood. This sequence was found in a woman in her 40s with Graves' hyperthyroidism. The chain links TRBV7-9 to TRBJ1-4; no clear D gene. CDR3 DNA: TGTGCCAGCAGCTTATCGGGGAGAACTAATGAAAAACTGTTTTTT. This gives the protein CASSLSGRTNEKLFF.